Each of the 12 T cell receptor beta chains below was sequenced from the same sample in a study of CD8 T cells in ankylosing spondylitis. TCRdb ran MiXCR on the 5' RACE reads and lists one entry per CDR3 protein. The data hold around 330,000 distinct CDR3 sequences, with 11% observed a single time. The sequencing input was blood, either unsorted or a sorted T cell fraction (not recorded which). The receptors were sampled from a female donor with ankylosing spondylitis or in good health (not recorded which).

Many counts were recorded for this clonotype. The rearrangement links TRBV5-1 to TRBJ2-2, with 9 positions matching TRBD1. Germline values: CDR1 SGHRS, CDR2 YFSETQ. The junction had 3 bases not matched to a gene; V was cut back by 4 bases and J by 5 bases. The CDR3 length is 14 residues. In DNA, the CDR3 is TGCGCCAGCAGCAGGACAGGGGAAACCGGGGAGCTGTTTTTT. Residues: CASSRTGETGELFF. The full variable domain, completed using reference TRBV5-1 and TRBJ2-2, is KAGVTQTPRYLIKTRGQQVTLSCSPISGHRSVSWYQQTPGQGLQFLFEYFSETQRNKGNFPGRFSGRQFSNSRSEMNVSTLELGDSALYLCASSRTGETGELFFGEGSRLTVL.

Comments on this clonotype: This is likely an artifact of a read error, given a far larger clone one base away. This rearrangement joins TRBV5-5 to TRBJ2-2; TRBD2 might be the D (5 bases). The CDR3 loop spans 14 amino acids. The germline CDR1 and CDR2 sequences are SGHKS and YYEKEE (reference sequence). CDR3 sequence: CASSLGPNTGELIF. CDR3 bases: TGTGCCAGCAGCTTAGGACCGAACACCGGGGAGCTGATTTTT.

As concerns this clonotype: Relative to the germline gene, one junction end is altered; a read error may explain this. The chain links TRBV20-1 to TRBJ2-2, with a weak D call TRBD2 (5 bases). The CDR3 loop spans 17 amino acids. Germline CDR1 reads DFQATT; CDR2 reads SNEGSKA (reference sequence). The CDR3 sequence: CCARVTKAGLNTGELFF. In nucleotides, the CDR3 is TGCTGTGCTAGAGTGACAAAGGCGGGTCTAAACACCGGGGAGCTGTTTTTT.

This clonotype occurred once. This clone may be a read error of a much larger clone one base away. V is TRBV20-1 and J is TRBJ2-1; 13 positions agree with TRBD2. Germline CDR1 is DFQATT and CDR2 is SNEGSKA (reference sequence). The CDR3 loop spans 15 amino acids. CDR3 amino acids: CGARAGTSGANEQFF. In DNA, the CDR3 is TGCGGTGCTAGGGCCGGGACTAGCGGGGCCAATGAGCAGTTCTTC.

Concerning this clonotype: A much larger clone is a single base away; this may be a read error. The J gene is TRBJ1-3, the V gene TRBV6-1; D is ambiguous. Looked up from germline, CDR1 is MNHNS and CDR2 is SASEGT. The CDR3 is 15 amino acids. The DNA of the CDR3 is TGTGCCAGCAGCCCCGGGCGGCTCTCTGGAAACACCTTATATTTT. Protein: CASSPGRLSGNTLYF.

This clonotype has a handful of counts. The chain couples TRBV20-1 to TRBJ2-1, with TRBD2 matching 11 bases. The length of the CDR3 is 13 residues. The V gene end was trimmed by 4 bases and the J gene end by 9 bases; junction bases not matched to a gene: 5. Germline V gives CDR1 DFQATT, CDR2 SNEGSKA (reference sequence). The CDR3 sequence: CSANSGRVGEQFF. The CDR3 region has the DNA TGCAGTGCTAATAGCGGGAGGGTCGGTGAGCAGTTCTTC.

This clonotype appeared a few times. The chain carries TRBV30 and TRBJ1-1; D not certain. The ends were cut back, 0 bases at V and 4 bases at J, with 6 bases in the middle. The CDR3 runs 12 residues. Per the germline V gene, CDR1 is GTSNPN and CDR2 is SVGIG (reference sequence). CDR3 nucleotides: TGTGCCTGGAGTGTGCATGGCACTGAAGCTTTCTTT. It is translated as CAWSVHGTEAFF.

This clonotype was counted at least ten times. V and J are TRBV20-1 and TRBJ2-2; D unresolved. This CDR3 is built from 14 residues. V was clipped by 2 bases and J by 6 bases, with 13 bases between them. CDR1 is DFQATT, CDR2 SNEGSKA, per germline (reference sequence). The CDR3 DNA follows: TGCAGTGCTAGACGCATCGCCCCATCCGGGGAGCTGTTTTTT. Amino acids: CSARRIAPSGELFF.

This clonotype was observed a handful of times. This chain links TRBV20-1 with TRBJ1-1; TRBD1 matches 9 bases. This CDR3 is built from 15 residues. V lost 4 bases to trimming and J lost 2 bases; unmatched junction nucleotides: 8. CDR1 is DFQATT and CDR2 is SNEGSKA in the germline V gene (reference sequence). In DNA, the CDR3 is TGCAGTGCTAAAGGTGACAGGGGGGGAAACACTGAAGCTTTCTTT. It is translated as CSAKGDRGGNTEAFF.

This clonotype was counted a single time. This rearrangement joins TRBV14 to TRBJ1-3; D remains unclear. The germline CDR1 and CDR2 sequences are SGHDN and FVKESK. This CDR3 spans 16 amino acids. V lost 1 base to trimming and J lost 4 bases, with 14 bases between them. For the CDR3, the DNA is TGTGCCAGCAGCCAAGGCCTCGCCGGAGGAGGAAACACCATATATTTT. Its translation is CASSQGLAGGGNTIYF.

This clonotype was counted ten times or more. The chain is built from TRBV20-1 and TRBJ2-7; the D gene is possibly TRBD1 (7 bases). There are 14 residues in the CDR3. Germline V gene sequence: CDR1 DFQATT, CDR2 SNEGSKA (reference sequence). V lost 2 bases and J 0 bases, leaving 11 bases between the germline ends. The CDR3: CSARWRGLSYEQYF. Written as DNA, the CDR3 is TGCAGTGCTAGATGGAGGGGGCTCTCCTACGAGCAGTACTTC.

This clonotype was picked up a small number of times. The chain is built from TRBV27 and TRBJ1-3; TRBD1 matches at 11 bases. V lost 6 bases, J lost 2 bases, and 3 bases stayed unmatched. Germline V gives CDR1 MNHEY, CDR2 SMNVEV (reference sequence). CDR3 size: 15 residues. CDR3 coding DNA: TGTGCCAGCAGCTCGGACAGGGGGCCTGGAAACACCATATATTTT. Translating gives CASSSDRGPGNTIYF.